This T cell receptor (beta chain) was documented in a study of cytomegalovirus exposure and HLA in healthy donors. Looked up from germline, CDR1 is SNHLY and CDR2 is FYNNEI. This CDR3 has 14 amino acids. V dropped 7 bases and J dropped 0 bases, with 11 bases sitting between them. Clones were sequenced by immunoSEQ multiplex PCR, and TCRdb holds only the in-frame ones, with some missing. The data show about 120,000 clones, with 89% seen just once and 1.2% held by the top ten. The material sequenced was PBMCs. This chain joins TRBV2 and TRBJ2-3; TRBD2 might be the D (6 bases). The source of this sequence is a woman younger than 35 in good health and CMV-seronegative. Here the CDR3 reads CASTGGASTDTQYF. CDR3 sequence (DNA): TGTGCCAGCACCGGGGGAGCGAGCACAGATACGCAGTATTTT.